This T cell receptor beta chain emerged from a study of shared clonotypes between healthy human individuals. Study-wide context: Each donor's CD4 naive and CD4 memory cells filled three plates apiece, CD8 naive two, and CD8 memory one.

CDR3 size: 13 residues. Per germline, CDR1 SGHVS and CDR2 FQNEAQ. V was cut by 8 bases and J by 3 bases, with 14 bases left in between. Repertoires were generated with immunoSEQ multiplex PCR, while TCRdb's copy carries only in-frame clones and drops some. The sample has around 1.1 million clones, about 80% seen once. The receptor's source is a man between 18 and 35 years old in good health. Some clones in this sample may be carry-over from other donors' samples. V usage is TRBV7-8 and J usage is TRBJ2-7, with D unresolved. Sequencing was carried out using memory CD4+ T cells from PBMCs. Subset of the sample: CD45RA-negative fraction. This CDR3 is CASASVRYYEQYF. The CDR3 nucleotides are TGTGCCAGCGCGAGTGTCCGGTACTACGAGCAGTACTTC. Filled out from reference TRBV7-8 and TRBJ2-7, the complete variable domain reads GAGVSQSPRYKVAKRGQDVALRCDPISGHVSLFWYQQALGQGPEFLTYFQNEAQLDKSGLPSDRFFAERPEGSVSTLKIQRTQQEDSAVYLCASASVRYYEQYFGPGTRLTVT.